This TCR beta chain was recorded in a study of blood T cell repertoires in COVID-19 (dated by TCRdb to 2018 to 2020). For context, the study as a whole: Collaborator samples came from the United States, Italy and Spain and covered acute and convalescent phases of COVID-19. The material from the prospective study consisted of cDNA or gDNA derived from T cells, B-cell-depleted T cells, or PBMCs. Subjects who had been exposed to COVID-19, were actively infected with it, or had recovered from it provided the deeply sampled blood TCRbeta repertoires that made up the dataset. The repertoires were made available in a free public database intended to serve as a resource for research on the immune response to SARS-CoV-2. Samples were obtained from the ongoing ImmuneRACE study (first 160 participants) and from 1,254 subjects provided by 6 global collaborators. The sample metadata nearly always contained a de-identified subject ID, COVID-19 status, age in years and sex. Where available, HLA class I and class II types were taken from metadata supplied by the sample provider and were not determined by assay-based typing. What the study reported, not specific to this receptor: How much clinical and demographic metadata was included differed by source and by participant, and the metadata was provided uncurated.

Participants in the prospective study were aged about 18 to 90 years, lived in some 24 United States geographic areas, and enrolled through a virtual design. To assign participants to cohorts, the prospective study relied on clinical history that participants themselves reported in a screening survey and a study questionnaire. Recovered participants in ImmuneRACE Cohort 3 were defined by two consecutive negative NP/OP PCR tests, clearance by a healthcare professional, or resolution of symptoms. Mobile phlebotomists in the prospective study collected whole blood, serum and a nasopharyngeal or oropharyngeal swab from every participant. Participants in the prospective study had the option to provide additional blood draws and questionnaires over a roughly two-month period. Before DNA extraction, blood samples from the prospective study were shipped at room temperature or frozen. Notes on this clone: No antigen is known for it. The sample holds no much larger clone one base away, and base qualities are not on file.

The immunoSEQ Assay, a bias-controlled multiplex PCR, was used to amplify TCRbeta CDR3 regions from genomic DNA. The original methods were these. The number of nucleated cells in each sample was estimated by amplification of reference gene primers within the assay. To quantify the absolute abundance of each unique TCRbeta CDR3 rearrangement, sequence reads were collapsed and filtered. For each sample, productive Simpson clonality was calculated by taking the square root of Simpson's diversity index across productive rearrangements. TCRdb's version of the immuneACCESS table is confined to in-frame rearrangements and falls short of the full clone set. An unresolved V gene accounts for under half of the shortfall where checked; the remainder is of unknown origin. Clone size and V and J calls were adopted from that table, with D and trimming inferred from the DNA. Present in this sample are about 360,000 clones, about 89% of which were seen just once. Jointly, the top ten make up 1.3% of the sample.

The CDR3 holds 14 amino acids from the cysteine to the phenylalanine. Left in the record is the CDR3 DNA by itself, 42 bases read in frame from the first base. Trimmed from V: 5 bases; trimmed from J: 1 base; junction bases lacking a gene match: 5. According to the germline V gene, CDR1 reads SGHRS and CDR2 reads YFSETQ. This TCR derives from a man in his thirties or forties who had recovered from COVID-19. The chain is encoded by TRBV5-1 joined to TRBJ2-5, with 7 bases matching TRBD1. Specimen: PBMCs or T cells enriched from blood (not recorded which). CDR3 reads: CASRYRGVQETQYF. The sequence in DNA is TGCGCCAGCAGATACAGGGGCGTCCAAGAGACCCAGTACTTC. With all but the CDR3 taken from the reference TRBV5-1 and TRBJ2-5 genes, the full variable domain is: KAGVTQTPRYLIKTRGQQVTLSCSPISGHRSVSWYQQTPGQGLQFLFEYFSETQRNKGNFPGRFSGRQFSNSRSEMNVSTLELGDSALYLCASRYRGVQETQYFGPGTRLLVL.